One sample yielded the 16 T cell receptor beta chains listed below, sequenced in a study of CD8 T cells in ankylosing spondylitis (dated by TCRdb to 2016 to 2017). Library creation used 5' RACE. Data came from an Illumina HiSeq 2500. Clones were called with MiXCR by TCRdb after fastp trimmed the public reads at Q25, and only in-frame beta chains were retained. All rows with the same CDR3 protein become a single entry with the most common DNA and genes. This sample holds roughly 240,000 distinct CDR3 sequences; about 30% were observed only once. Of the sample, around 4% is held by the ten largest clones. Source material: blood, either unsorted or a sorted T cell fraction (not recorded which). These receptor sequences come from a male donor with ankylosing spondylitis or in good health (not recorded which).

This clonotype has more than one count but fewer than ten. V is TRBV19 and J is TRBJ2-7; TRBD1 agrees at 8 bases. The germline CDR1 and CDR2 sequences are LNHDA and SQIVND (reference sequence). The CDR3 extends over 15 amino acids. With 1 base clipped from V and 5 bases from J, the junction kept 7 bases outside the gene matches. For the CDR3, the DNA is TGTGCCAGTAGTATAGGGGCAGGGGGCTACGACGAGCAGTACTTC. Translating it yields CASSIGAGGYDEQYF.

This clonotype has a single count. The V call is TRBV6-2 or TRBV6-3, the J call TRBJ2-2; 13 bases line up with TRBD2. The V gene's germline CDR1 is MNHEY and CDR2 SVGEGT. V was clipped by 3 bases and J by 9 bases; unmatched bases: 16. The CDR3 runs 19 residues. The CDR3 region has the DNA TGTGCCAGCAGTTATCCCGGACTAGCGGGGGTCCCAATGGACCGGGAGCTGTTTTTT. This sequence encodes CASSYPGLAGVPMDRELFF.

There are a few counts of this clonotype. The chain is built from TRBV7-9 and TRBJ2-1; TRBD1 matches 9 bases. The CDR3 covers 15 residues. Germline assignment: CDR1 SEHNR and CDR2 FQNEAQ (reference sequence). V shed 5 bases and J 4 bases; nucleotides not matched to a gene: 6. CDR3 nucleotide sequence: TGTGCCAGCAGCCACCGGGACAGGGTTTACAATGAGCAGTTCTTC. Amino acid sequence: CASSHRDRVYNEQFF.

The sample holds a few counts of this clonotype. Mismatch with germline at one junction end may stem from a read error. This sequence joins TRBV7-7 and TRBJ2-3; D remains ambiguous. Germline V gene sequence: CDR1 SSHAT, CDR2 FNYEAQ (reference sequence). The CDR3 loop spans 13 amino acids. As DNA, the CDR3 is TGTGCTAGCAGCTTCGACCCGACAGATACGCAGTATTTT. Translated, it gives CASSFDPTDTQYF.

This clonotype occurred a few times. The chain recombines TRBV7-9 with TRBJ2-4; TRBD2 is a possible D gene (6 bases). The germline V gene has CDR1 SEHNR and CDR2 FQNEAQ (reference sequence). Trimming stripped 5 bases from V and 2 bases from J, with 13 bases between. This CDR3 has 15 residues. The CDR3 DNA sequence: TGTGCCAGCAGCCCGGGTGGAGGGACCAAAAACATTCAGTACTTC. Translating it yields CASSPGGGTKNIQYF.

This clonotype was picked up a small number of times. The chain uses TRBV20-1 and TRBJ2-7, with 11 bases matching TRBD2. Germline V lookup: CDR1 DFQATT, CDR2 SNEGSKA (reference sequence). The CDR3 is made up of 14 amino acids. Trimming cost V 3 bases and J 3 bases; bases outside gene matches: 4. The CDR3 is CSASWLAGGYEQYF. CDR3 nucleotides: TGCAGTGCTAGTTGGCTAGCGGGGGGCTACGAGCAGTACTTC.

The gene calls are TRBV3-1 and TRBJ2-2; weak D call: TRBD2 (6 bases). Trimming pared 4 bases from V and 3 bases from J, leaving 18 bases between. CDR3 length equals 17 residues. The germline gives CDR1 LGHDT, CDR2 YNNKEL (reference sequence). CDR3 coding DNA: TGTGCCAGCAGCCCTCCACTAGCTCACTCCGACACCGGGGAGCTGTTTTTT. It codes for CASSPPLAHSDTGELFF.

DNA of the CDR3: TGTGCCAGCAGCCAAGAGGGCGTGGCGGTTACCGTCTACGAGCAGTACTTC. Its protein product is CASSQEGVAVTVYEQYF. This chain connects TRBV4-2 to TRBJ2-7; the D is unclear. V was pared by 0 bases and J by 3 bases, with 18 bases between. CDR3 length: 17 residues. Germline assignment: CDR1 LGHNA and CDR2 YNFKEQ.

This clonotype was seen a handful of times. The chain uses TRBV7-2 and TRBJ2-3; TRBD2 might be the D (5 bases). The V end lost 5 bases, the J end lost 4 bases, and 16 bases lay between the germline ends. The CDR3 length is 15 residues. Germline values: CDR1 SGHTA, CDR2 FQGNSA. The CDR3 sequence: CASSMTEDPADTQYF. The CDR3 coding sequence is TGTGCCAGCAGCATGACGGAGGATCCCGCAGATACGCAGTATTTT.

This clonotype was detected once. As DNA, the CDR3 is TGTGCCAGCAGTCCCCCAGGGGCGACAGATACGCAGTATTTT. Translated, it gives CASSPPGATDTQYF. The V and J genes are TRBV7-2 and TRBJ2-3; TRBD1 might be the D (6 bases). V was pared by 6 bases and J by 3 bases, with 13 bases between. Germline CDR1 SGHTA, CDR2 FQGNSA. The CDR3 contains 14 residues. Full variable domain (outside the CDR3, taken from reference TRBV7-2 and TRBJ2-3): GAGVSQSPSNKVTEKGKDVELRCDPISGHTALYWYRQSLGQGLEFLIYFQGNSAPDKSGLPSDRFSAERTGGSVSTLTIQRTQQEDSAVYLCASSPPGATDTQYFGPGTRLTVL.

The chain has TRBV5-1 and TRBJ1-2; D not certain. From germline, CDR1 is SGHRS and CDR2 YFSETQ. CDR3 length: 13 amino acids. V lost 4 bases, J lost 0 bases, and 7 bases lay in between. The CDR3 nucleotides are TGCGCCAGCAGCCGGGAAGCTAACTATGGCTACACCTTC. It is translated as CASSREANYGYTF.

V usage is TRBV10-1 and J usage is TRBJ1-1, with D possibly being TRBD1 (6 bases). The CDR3 is 13 residues long. Germline V gene lookup returns CDR1 WNHNN and CDR2 SYGVQD (reference sequence). The germline V and J ends were trimmed by 7 bases and 1 base, with 10 bases remaining between them. The CDR3 region has the DNA TGCGCCAGCACACTGGGGGCGAACACTGAAGCTTTCTTT. The encoded protein is CASTLGANTEAFF.

This clonotype has just a few counts. The chain has TRBV6-1 and TRBJ2-2; 7 bases align to TRBD2. Trimming took 8 bases from V and 4 from J; bases not matched to a gene: 10. The germline V gene has CDR1 MNHNS and CDR2 SASEGT. The CDR3 spans 15 residues. The CDR3 nucleotides are TGTGCCAGCTGTGGGGGGGGTAAGGGCACCGGGGAGCTGTTTTTT. As protein: CASCGGGKGTGELFF.

This clonotype turned up a few times. The rearrangement uses TRBV12-3 or TRBV12-4 and TRBJ1-2, with D possibly being TRBD1 (5 bases). Trimming removed 6 bases at V and 8 bases at J, with 16 bases between. This CDR3 has 13 amino acids. CDR3 sequence (DNA): TGTGCCAGCAGCCCGTCGGGGGGTAGGGGCTACACCTTC. Its protein is CASSPSGGRGYTF.

The table lists this clonotype with a few counts. The chain couples TRBV7-2 to TRBJ2-3, with 7 bases matching TRBD2. J was trimmed by 0 bases and V by 3 bases; bases with no gene match: 3. The germline V gene encodes CDR1 SGHTA and CDR2 FQGNSA. The CDR3 has 15 amino acids. Written as DNA, the CDR3 is TGTGCCAGCAGCTTTTTCGGGGGGAGCACAGATACGCAGTATTTT. This translates into CASSFFGGSTDTQYF.

This chain connects TRBV15 to TRBJ2-7; 8 bases fit TRBD1. V lost 0 bases and J lost 0; bases outside the gene matches: 10. CDR3 length: 18 amino acids. Germline assignment: CDR1 LNHNV and CDR2 YYDKDF (reference sequence). CDR3 loop: CATSRDPTSGTGSYEQYF. Written as DNA, the CDR3 is TGTGCCACCAGCAGAGATCCGACATCCGGGACAGGCTCCTACGAGCAGTACTTC. Based on the CDR3 plus reference TRBV15 and TRBJ2-7, the full variable domain is DAMVIQNPRYQVTQFGKPVTLSCSQTLNHNVMYWYQQKSSQAPKLLFHYYDKDFNNEADTPDNFQSRRPNTSFCFLDIRSPGLGDTAMYLCATSRDPTSGTGSYEQYFGPGTRLTVT.